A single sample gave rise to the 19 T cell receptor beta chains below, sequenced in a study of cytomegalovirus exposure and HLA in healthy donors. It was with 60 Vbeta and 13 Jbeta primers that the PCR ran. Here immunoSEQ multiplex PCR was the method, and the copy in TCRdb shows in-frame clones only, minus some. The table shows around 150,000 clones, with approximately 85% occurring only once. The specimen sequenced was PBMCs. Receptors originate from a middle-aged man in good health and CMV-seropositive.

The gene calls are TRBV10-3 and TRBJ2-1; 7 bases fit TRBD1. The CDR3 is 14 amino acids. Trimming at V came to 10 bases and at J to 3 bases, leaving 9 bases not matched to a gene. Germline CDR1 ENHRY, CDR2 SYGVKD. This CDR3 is CATSSGTDYNEQFF. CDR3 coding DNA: TGTGCCACCTCTTCCGGGACAGACTACAATGAGCAGTTCTTC.

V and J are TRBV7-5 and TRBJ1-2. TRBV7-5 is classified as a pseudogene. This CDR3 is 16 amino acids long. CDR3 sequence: CARSLSEGAEFEGYTF. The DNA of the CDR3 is TGTGCCAGAAGCTTATCCGAGGGAGCCGAATTTGAGGGCTACACCTTC.

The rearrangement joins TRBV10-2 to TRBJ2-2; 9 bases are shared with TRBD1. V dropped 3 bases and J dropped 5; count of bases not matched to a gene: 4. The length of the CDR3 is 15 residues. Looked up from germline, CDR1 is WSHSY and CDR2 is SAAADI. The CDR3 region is CASSEGGQGTGELFF. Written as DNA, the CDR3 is TGCGCCAGCAGTGAAGGGGGACAGGGTACCGGGGAGCTGTTTTTT.

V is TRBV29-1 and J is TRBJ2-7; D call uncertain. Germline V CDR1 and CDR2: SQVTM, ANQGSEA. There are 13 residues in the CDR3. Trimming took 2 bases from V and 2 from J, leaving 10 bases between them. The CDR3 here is CSVEIGETYEQYF. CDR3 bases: TGCAGCGTTGAAATCGGAGAGACCTACGAGCAGTACTTC.

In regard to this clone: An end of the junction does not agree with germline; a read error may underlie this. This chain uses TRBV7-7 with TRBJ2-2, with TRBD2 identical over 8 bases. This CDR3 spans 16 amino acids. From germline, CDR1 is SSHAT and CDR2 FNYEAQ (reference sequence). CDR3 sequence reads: CASSLTGTRSAGELFF. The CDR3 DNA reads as TGTGCTAGCAGCTTAACCGGGACTAGATCTGCCGGGGAGCTGTTTTTT.

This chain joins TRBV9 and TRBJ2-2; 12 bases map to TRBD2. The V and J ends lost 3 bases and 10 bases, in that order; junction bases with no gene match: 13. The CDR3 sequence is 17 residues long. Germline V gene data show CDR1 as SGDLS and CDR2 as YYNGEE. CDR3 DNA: TGTGCCAGCAGCGGGAGACTAGCGGGAGAAATAGAAGCGGAGCTGTTTTTT. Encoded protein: CASSGRLAGEIEAELFF.

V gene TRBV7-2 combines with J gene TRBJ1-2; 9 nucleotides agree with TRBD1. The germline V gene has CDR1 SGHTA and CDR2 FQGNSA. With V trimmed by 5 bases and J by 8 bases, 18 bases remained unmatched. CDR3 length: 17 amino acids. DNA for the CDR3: TGTGCCAGCAGCATTAGTGGGGGAATAACAGGGGGCGGCGGCTACACCTTC. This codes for CASSISGGITGGGGYTF. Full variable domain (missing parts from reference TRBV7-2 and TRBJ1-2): GAGVSQSPSNKVTEKGKDVELRCDPISGHTALYWYRQSLGQGLEFLIYFQGNSAPDKSGLPSDRFSAERTGGSVSTLTIQRTQQEDSAVYLCASSISGGITGGGGYTFGSGTRLTVV.

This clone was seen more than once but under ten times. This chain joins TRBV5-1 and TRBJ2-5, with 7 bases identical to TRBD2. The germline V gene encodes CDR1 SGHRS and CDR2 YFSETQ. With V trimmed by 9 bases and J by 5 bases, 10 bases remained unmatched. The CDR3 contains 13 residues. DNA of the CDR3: TGCGCCACCCGGACTAGAAATTCTGAGACCCAGTACTTC. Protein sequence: CATRTRNSETQYF.

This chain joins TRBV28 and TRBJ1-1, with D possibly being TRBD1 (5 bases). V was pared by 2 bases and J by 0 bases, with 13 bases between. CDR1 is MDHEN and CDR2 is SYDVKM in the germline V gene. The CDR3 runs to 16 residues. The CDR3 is CASSLSWGTVNTEAFF. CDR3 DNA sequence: TGTGCCAGCAGTTTAAGTTGGGGGACTGTGAACACTGAAGCTTTCTTT.

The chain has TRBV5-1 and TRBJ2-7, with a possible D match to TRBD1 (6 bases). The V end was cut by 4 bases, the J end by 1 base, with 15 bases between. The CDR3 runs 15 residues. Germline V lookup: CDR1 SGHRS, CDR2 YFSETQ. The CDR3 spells CASSALRQDSYEQYF. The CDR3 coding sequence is TGCGCCAGCAGCGCGCTGCGACAGGATTCCTACGAGCAGTACTTC.

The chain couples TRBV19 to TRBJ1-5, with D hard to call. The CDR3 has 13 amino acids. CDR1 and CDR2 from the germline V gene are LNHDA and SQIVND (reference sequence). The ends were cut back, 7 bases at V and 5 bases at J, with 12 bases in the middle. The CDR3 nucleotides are TGTGCCAGTACCGGGAATATCCATCAGCCCCAGCATTTT. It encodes CASTGNIHQPQHF.

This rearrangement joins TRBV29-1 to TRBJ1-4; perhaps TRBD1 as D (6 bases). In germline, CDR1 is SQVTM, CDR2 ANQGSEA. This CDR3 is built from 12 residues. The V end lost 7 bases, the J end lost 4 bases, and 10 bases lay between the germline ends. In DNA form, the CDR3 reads TGCAGCGGACAGGTTCTTAATGAAAAACTGTTTTTT. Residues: CSGQVLNEKLFF.

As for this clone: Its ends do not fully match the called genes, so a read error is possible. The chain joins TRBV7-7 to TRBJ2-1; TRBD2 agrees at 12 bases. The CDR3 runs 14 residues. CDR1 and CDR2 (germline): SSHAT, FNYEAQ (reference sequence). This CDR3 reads CASSQLAGGSEQFF. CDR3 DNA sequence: TGTGCTAGCAGCCAACTAGCGGGGGGCAGCGAGCAGTTCTTC.

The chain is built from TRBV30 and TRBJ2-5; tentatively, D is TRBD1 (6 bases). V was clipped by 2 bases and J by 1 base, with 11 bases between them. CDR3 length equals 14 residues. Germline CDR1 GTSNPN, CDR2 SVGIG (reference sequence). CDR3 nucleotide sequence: TGTGCCTGGAGTACCGGACAGATCCAAGAGACCCAGTACTTC. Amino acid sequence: CAWSTGQIQETQYF.

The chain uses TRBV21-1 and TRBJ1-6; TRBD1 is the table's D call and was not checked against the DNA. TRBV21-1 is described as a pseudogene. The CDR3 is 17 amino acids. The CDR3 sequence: CASSTRSGTGTNSPLHF. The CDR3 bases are TGTGCCAGCAGCACAAGATCCGGGACAGGGACAAATTCACCCCTCCACTTT.

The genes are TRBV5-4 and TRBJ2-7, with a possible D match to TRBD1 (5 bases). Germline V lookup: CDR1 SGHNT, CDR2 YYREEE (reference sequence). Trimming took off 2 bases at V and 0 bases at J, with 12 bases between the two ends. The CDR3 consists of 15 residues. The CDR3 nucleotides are TGTGCCAGCAGCTTTAGACAGCCGGGCTCCTACGAGCAGTACTTC. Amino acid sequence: CASSFRQPGSYEQYF. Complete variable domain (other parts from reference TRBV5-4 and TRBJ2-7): ETGVTQSPTHLIKTRGQQVTLRCSSQSGHNTVSWYQQALGQGPQFIFQYYREEENGRGNFPPRFSGLQFPNYSSELNVNALELDDSALYLCASSFRQPGSYEQYFGPGTRLTVT.

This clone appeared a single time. The CDR3 DNA reads TGTGCCAGTAGTAACCCGGGACAGGGCTTCACTGAAGCTTTCTTT. This encodes CASSNPGQGFTEAFF. The V gene is TRBV19, the J gene TRBJ1-1; TRBD1 matches 9 bases. The CDR3 spans 15 residues. From germline, CDR1 is LNHDA and CDR2 SQIVND (reference sequence). The V and J ends lost 4 bases and 4 bases, in that order; junction bases with no gene match: 7.

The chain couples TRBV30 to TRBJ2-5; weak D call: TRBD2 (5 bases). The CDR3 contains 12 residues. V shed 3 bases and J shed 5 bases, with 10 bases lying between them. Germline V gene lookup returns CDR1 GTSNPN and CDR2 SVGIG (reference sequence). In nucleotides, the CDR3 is TGTGCCTGGAGCACGGGAATGGAGACCCAGTACTTC. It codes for CAWSTGMETQYF.

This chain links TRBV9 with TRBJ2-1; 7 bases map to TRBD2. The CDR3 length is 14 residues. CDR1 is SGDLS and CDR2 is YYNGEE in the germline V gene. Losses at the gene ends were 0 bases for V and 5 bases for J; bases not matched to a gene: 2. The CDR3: CASSVGGGNNEQFF. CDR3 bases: TGTGCCAGCAGCGTAGGGGGGGGAAACAATGAGCAGTTCTTC.